The sequence of this TCR beta chain was determined in a study of blood T cell repertoires in COVID-19. Study information: Spain, Italy and the United States supplied samples that represented acute and convalescent COVID-19. Sample material is recorded as cDNA or gDNA derived from T cells, B-cell-depleted T cells, or PBMCs.

Trimming took 6 bases from V and 1 from J, leaving 12 bases between them. Per the germline V gene, CDR1 is MNHEY and CDR2 is SVGAGI. The CDR3 has 14 amino acids. Patients at the Seattle site were enrolled during active infection and followed longitudinally. Per the study methods: Cell counts per sample came from amplifying reference gene primers. Generated by immunoSEQ multiplex PCR, the TCRdb table keeps only in-frame clones and is missing some. V and J calls and clone size follow that table, whereas D and trimming were derived from the DNA. Among around 130,000 clones listed, roughly 89% were seen once. This clone was observed a few times.

The chain combines TRBV6-5 with TRBJ1-1; tentatively, D is TRBD1 (5 bases). Source material: peripheral blood. The sequence was collected from a man between 25 and 39 years old with COVID-19, enrolled during active disease. CDR3 in DNA: TGTGCCAGCAGCTCCAGGGTGGAGAACACTGAAGCTTTCTTT. Protein: CASSSRVENTEAFF.